This entry concerns a single T cell receptor (beta chain). Looked up from germline, CDR1 is SGHRS and CDR2 is YFSETQ. Trimming left V 5 bases short and J 7 bases short, with 17 bases between. The CDR3 contains 14 residues. Frozen PBMC stocks contributed around 2 micrograms of genomic DNA to the TCR beta libraries. Assay: immunoSEQ multiplex PCR; the TCRdb copy retains only in-frame clones and omits some. The sample shows tens of thousands of clones, approximately 82% of them seen only once. The sample belongs to a study of cytotoxic CD8 clonotypes in ibrutinib-treated CLL. Study-level information: Among the patients, around ten presented as relapsed/refractory and around 15 as treatment-naive; about 17 showed unmutated IGHV. Among patients, some 24 responded partially and 2 completely; around 14 then stayed remitted and around 12 progressed after median around 66 months.

This chain links TRBV5-1 with TRBJ2-3, with D tentatively TRBD2 (6 bases). The source is a human donor with chronic lymphocytic leukemia. The source material was PBMCs, sampled after 24 months of ibrutinib treatment. This CDR3 is CASREGLGVNTQYF. The CDR3 DNA sequence: TGCGCCAGCAGAGAGGGACTCGGGGTTAATACGCAGTATTTT.